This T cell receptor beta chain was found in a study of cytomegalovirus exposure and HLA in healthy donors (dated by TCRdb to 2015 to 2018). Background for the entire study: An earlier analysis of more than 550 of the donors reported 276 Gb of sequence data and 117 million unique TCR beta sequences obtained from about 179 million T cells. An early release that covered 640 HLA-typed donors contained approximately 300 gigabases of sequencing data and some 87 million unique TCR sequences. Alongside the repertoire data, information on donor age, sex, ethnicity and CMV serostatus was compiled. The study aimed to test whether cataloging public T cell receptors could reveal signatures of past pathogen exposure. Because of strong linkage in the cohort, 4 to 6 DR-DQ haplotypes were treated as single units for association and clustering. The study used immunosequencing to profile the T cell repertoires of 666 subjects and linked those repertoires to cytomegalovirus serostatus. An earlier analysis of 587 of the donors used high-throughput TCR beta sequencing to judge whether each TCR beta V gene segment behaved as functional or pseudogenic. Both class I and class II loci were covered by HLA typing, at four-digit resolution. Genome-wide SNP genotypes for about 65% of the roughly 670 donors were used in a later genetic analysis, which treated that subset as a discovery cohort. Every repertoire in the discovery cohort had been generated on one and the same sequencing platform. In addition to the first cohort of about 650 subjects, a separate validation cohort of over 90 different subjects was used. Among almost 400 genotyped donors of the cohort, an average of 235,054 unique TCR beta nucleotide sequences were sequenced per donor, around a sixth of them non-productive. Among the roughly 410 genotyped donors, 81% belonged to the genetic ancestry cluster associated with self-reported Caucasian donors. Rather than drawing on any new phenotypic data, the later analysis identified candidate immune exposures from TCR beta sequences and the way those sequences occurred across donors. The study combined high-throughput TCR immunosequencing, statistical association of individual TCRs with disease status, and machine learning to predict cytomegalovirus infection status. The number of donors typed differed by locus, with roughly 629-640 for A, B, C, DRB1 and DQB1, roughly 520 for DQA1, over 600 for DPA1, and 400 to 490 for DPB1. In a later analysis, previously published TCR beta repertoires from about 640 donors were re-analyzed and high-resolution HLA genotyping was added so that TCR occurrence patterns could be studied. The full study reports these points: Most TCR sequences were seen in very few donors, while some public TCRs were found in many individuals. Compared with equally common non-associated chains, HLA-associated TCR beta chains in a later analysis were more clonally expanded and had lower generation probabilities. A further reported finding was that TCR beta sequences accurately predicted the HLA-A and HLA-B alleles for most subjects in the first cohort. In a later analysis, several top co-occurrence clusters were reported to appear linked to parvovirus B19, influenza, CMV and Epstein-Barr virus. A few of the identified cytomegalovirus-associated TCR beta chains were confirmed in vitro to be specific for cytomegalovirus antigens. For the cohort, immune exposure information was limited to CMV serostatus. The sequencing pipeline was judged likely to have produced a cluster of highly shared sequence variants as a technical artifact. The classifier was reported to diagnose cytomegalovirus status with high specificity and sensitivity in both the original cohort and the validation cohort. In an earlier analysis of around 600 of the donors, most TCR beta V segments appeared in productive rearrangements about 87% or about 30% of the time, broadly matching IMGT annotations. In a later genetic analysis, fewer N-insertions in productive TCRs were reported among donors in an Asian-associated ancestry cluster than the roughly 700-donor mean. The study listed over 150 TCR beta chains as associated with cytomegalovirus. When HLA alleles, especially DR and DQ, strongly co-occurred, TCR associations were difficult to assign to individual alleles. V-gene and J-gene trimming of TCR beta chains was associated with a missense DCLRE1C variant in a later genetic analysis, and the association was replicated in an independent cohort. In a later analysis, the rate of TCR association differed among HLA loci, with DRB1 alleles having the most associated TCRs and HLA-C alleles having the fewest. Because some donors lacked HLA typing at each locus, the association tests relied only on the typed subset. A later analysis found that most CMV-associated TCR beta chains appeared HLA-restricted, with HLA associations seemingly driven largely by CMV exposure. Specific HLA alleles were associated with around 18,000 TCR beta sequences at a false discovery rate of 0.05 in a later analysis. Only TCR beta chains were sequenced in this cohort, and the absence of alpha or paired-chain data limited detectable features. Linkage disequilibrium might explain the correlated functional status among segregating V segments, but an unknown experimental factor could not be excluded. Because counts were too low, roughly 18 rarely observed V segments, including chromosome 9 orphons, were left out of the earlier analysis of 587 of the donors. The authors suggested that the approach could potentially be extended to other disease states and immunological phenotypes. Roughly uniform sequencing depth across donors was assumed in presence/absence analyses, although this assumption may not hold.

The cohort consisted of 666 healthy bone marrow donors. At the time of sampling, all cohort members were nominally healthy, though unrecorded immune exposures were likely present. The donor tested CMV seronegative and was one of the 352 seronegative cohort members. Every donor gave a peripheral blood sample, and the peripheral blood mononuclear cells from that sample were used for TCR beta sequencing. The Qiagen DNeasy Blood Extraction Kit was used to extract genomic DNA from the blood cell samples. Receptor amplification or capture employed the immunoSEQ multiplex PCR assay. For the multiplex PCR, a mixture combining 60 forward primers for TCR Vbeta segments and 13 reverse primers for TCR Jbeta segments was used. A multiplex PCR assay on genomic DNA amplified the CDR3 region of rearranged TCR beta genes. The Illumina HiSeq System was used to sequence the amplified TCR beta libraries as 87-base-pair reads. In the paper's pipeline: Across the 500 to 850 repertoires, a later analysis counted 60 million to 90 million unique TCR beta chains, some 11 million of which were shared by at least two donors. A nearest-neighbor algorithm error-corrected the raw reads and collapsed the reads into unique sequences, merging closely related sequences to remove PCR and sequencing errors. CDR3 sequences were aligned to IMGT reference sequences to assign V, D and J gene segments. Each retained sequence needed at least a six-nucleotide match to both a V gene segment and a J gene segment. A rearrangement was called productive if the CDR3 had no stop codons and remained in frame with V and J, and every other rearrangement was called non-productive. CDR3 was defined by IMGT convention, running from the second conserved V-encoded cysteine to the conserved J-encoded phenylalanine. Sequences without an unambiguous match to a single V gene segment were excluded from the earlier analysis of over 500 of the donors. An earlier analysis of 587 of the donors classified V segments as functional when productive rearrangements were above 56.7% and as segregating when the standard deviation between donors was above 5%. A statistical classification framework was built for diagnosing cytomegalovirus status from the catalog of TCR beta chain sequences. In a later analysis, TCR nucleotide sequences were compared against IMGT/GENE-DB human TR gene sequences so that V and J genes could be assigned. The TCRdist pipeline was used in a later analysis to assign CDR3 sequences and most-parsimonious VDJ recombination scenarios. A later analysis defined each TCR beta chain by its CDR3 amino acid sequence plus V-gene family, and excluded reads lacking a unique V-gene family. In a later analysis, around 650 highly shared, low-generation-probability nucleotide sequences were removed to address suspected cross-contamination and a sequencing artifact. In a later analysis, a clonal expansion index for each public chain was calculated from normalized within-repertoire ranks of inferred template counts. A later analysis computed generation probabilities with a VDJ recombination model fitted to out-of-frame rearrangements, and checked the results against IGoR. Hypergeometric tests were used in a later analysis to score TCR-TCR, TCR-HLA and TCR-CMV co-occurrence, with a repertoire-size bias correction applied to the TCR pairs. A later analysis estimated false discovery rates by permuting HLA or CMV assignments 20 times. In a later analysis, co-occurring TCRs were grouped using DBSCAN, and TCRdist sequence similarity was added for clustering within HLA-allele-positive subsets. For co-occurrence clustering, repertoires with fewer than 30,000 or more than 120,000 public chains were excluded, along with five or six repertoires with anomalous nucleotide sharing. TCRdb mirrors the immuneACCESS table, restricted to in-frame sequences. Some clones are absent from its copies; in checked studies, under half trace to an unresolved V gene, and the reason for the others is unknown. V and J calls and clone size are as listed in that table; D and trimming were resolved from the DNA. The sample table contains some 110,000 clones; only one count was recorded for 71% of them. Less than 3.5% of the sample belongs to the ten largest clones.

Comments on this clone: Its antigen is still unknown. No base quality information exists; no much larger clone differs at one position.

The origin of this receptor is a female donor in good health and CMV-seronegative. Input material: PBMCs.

Here is the DNA: TGCGCCAGCAGCCAACCATCCGGGGTATCGTGCCAAGAGACCCAGTACTTC. Its coded protein is CASSQPSGVSCQETQYF. The sequence links TRBV4-3 to TRBJ2-5, with a tentative D gene TRBD2 over 5 matching bases. Taken from cysteine to phenylalanine, the CDR3 has 17 residues. Just the 51-base CDR3 DNA is kept, in frame starting at base 1. Per the germline V gene, LGHNA is the CDR1 and YSLEER is the CDR2. The junction shows trimming of 2 bases on V and 1 base on J, plus 17 bases between the germline ends.